This T cell receptor beta chain was retrieved from a study of blood T cell repertoires in COVID-19. Overall study: PBMCs, B-cell-depleted T cells, or T cells provided the cDNA or gDNA that made up the material.

The junction had 6 bases not matched to a gene; V was cut back by 4 bases and J by 2 bases. Germline V lookup: CDR1 KGHSH, CDR2 LQKENI. The CDR3 covers 15 residues. Libraries were prepared by immunoSEQ multiplex PCR; TCRdb keeps only in-frame clonotypes and omits some of them. The data hold about 160,000 clones, with 92% observed a single time. The sequence was collected from a young man with COVID-19, enrolled during active disease. Sequenced: peripheral blood. V and J are TRBV18 and TRBJ2-7, with TRBD1 matching 9 bases. The CDR3 DNA reads TGTGCCAGCTCACGGGGGACAGGGCATACCTACGAGCAGTACTTC. Translated: CASSRGTGHTYEQYF.